Below are 24 T cell receptor beta chains sequenced from a single sample in a study of T cell repertoires in cytomegalovirus infection. One entry per CDR3 protein results from TCRdb running MiXCR on the reads. The sample lists hundreds of thousands of distinct CDR3 sequences; approximately 33% were seen once. No antigen is known for these receptors. The sequenced sample was cultured PBMCs, obtained from culture after CMV antigen stimulation. The receptors shown here come from a human donor in good health (CMV status not recorded). Some clones in this sample may be carry-over from other donors' samples.

The chain employs TRBV28 and TRBJ1-1, with 7 bases aligning to TRBD1. CDR3 length equals 16 residues. The V gene's germline CDR1 is MDHEN and CDR2 SYDVKM. V dropped 5 bases and J dropped 4; count of bases not matched to a gene: 13. The CDR3 DNA is TGTGCCAGCAGTCCCCAAGTTTGGGACAGAACCACTGAAGCTTTCTTT. Its protein product is CASSPQVWDRTTEAFF.

CDR3 DNA sequence: TGTGCCAGCAGCTTAGACAGGGCCTCCACTGAAGCTTTCTTT. This codes for CASSLDRASTEAFF. The J gene is TRBJ1-1, the V gene TRBV7-6; the D gene is possibly TRBD1 (6 bases). Looked up from germline, CDR1 is SGHVS and CDR2 is FNYEAQ. V was trimmed by 1 base and J by 4 bases, leaving 10 bases between them. This CDR3 is 14 amino acids long. The full variable domain, its missing parts supplied by reference TRBV7-6 and TRBJ1-1, is GAGVSQSPRYKVTKRGQDVALRCDPISGHVSLYWYRQALGQGPEFLTYFNYEAQQDKSGLPNDRFSAERPEGSISTLTIQRTEQRDSAMYRCASSLDRASTEAFFGQGTRLTVV.

The rearrangement links TRBV5-4 to TRBJ2-7; tentatively, D is TRBD1 (6 bases). V dropped 4 bases and J dropped 3 bases, with 14 bases sitting between them. The CDR3 is 14 residues long. Germline CDR1 reads SGHNT; CDR2 reads YYREEE (reference sequence). The CDR3 nucleotides read TGTGCCAGCAGCCGATCGGACAGCTTCTACGAGCAGTACTTC. The encoded protein is CASSRSDSFYEQYF.

The table lists this clonotype with a few counts. The chain employs TRBV4-3 and TRBJ1-2, with TRBD1 matching 7 bases. J gave up 4 bases and V 3 bases, and 2 bases lay outside the gene matches. The CDR3 runs to 13 residues. CDR1 and CDR2 from the germline V gene are LGHNA and YSLEER. Here the CDR3 reads CASSHGTVYGYTF. The CDR3 DNA follows: TGCGCCAGCAGCCACGGGACAGTCTATGGCTACACCTTC.

Many counts were recorded for this clonotype. V gene TRBV7-8 combines with J gene TRBJ1-1; TRBD1 might be the D (5 bases). V dropped 0 bases and J dropped 4 bases, with 15 bases sitting between them. The germline CDR1 and CDR2 sequences are SGHVS and FQNEAQ. This CDR3 has 16 residues. CDR3 bases: TGTGCCAGCAGCTTAGCCCCCCAGGGTAGGGCCACTGAAGCTTTCTTT. Its protein is CASSLAPQGRATEAFF. Combining the CDR3 with reference TRBV7-8 and TRBJ1-1 gives the whole variable domain GAGVSQSPRYKVAKRGQDVALRCDPISGHVSLFWYQQALGQGPEFLTYFQNEAQLDKSGLPSDRFFAERPEGSVSTLKIQRTQQEDSAVYLCASSLAPQGRATEAFFGQGTRLTVV.

The chain links TRBV7-9 to TRBJ2-4; TRBD1 matches 7 bases. The V and J ends lost 1 base and 8 bases, in that order; junction bases with no gene match: 8. The CDR3 contains 15 residues. CDR1 SEHNR and CDR2 FQNEAQ come from the germline V gene (reference sequence). CDR3 residues: CASSLDGQVIDIQYF. CDR3 DNA sequence: TGTGCCAGCAGCTTAGACGGACAGGTGATCGACATTCAGTACTTC.

In this sample, this clonotype turned up many times. The V gene is TRBV7-2, the J gene TRBJ1-1; D gene ambiguous. Germline assignment: CDR1 SGHTA and CDR2 FQGNSA. The CDR3 is 14 residues long. V was trimmed by 6 bases and J by 1 base, leaving 12 bases between them. The CDR3 nucleotides read TGTGCCAGCAGATTGAGCCCAGAGAACACTGAAGCTTTCTTT. It codes for CASRLSPENTEAFF.

The CDR3 DNA is TGCAGTGCCAGACCCCTCGAGGGGTTAAGCTATGGCTACACCTTC. Translated: CSARPLEGLSYGYTF. J is TRBJ1-2 and V is TRBV20-1; TRBD1 might be the D (5 bases). The germline V and J ends were trimmed by 6 bases and 4 bases, with 21 bases remaining between them. CDR1 and CDR2 (germline): DFQATT, SNEGSKA (reference sequence). CDR3 length: 15 residues.

This clonotype was seen a few times. The rearrangement links TRBV19 to TRBJ1-1; D not certain. This CDR3 has 15 amino acids. Between the trimmed V and J ends, which lost 3 bases and 8 bases, there was a span of 19 bases. CDR1 and CDR2 (germline): LNHDA, SQIVND (reference sequence). The CDR3 is CASSIAPAWGKEAFF. As DNA, the CDR3 is TGTGCCAGTAGTATTGCCCCCGCATGGGGAAAAGAAGCTTTCTTT.

This clonotype was seen repeatedly, ten times or more. This chain links TRBV7-8 with TRBJ2-3, with 8 bases aligning to TRBD2. This CDR3 contains 15 residues. Germline V gene sequence: CDR1 SGHVS, CDR2 FQNEAQ. V lost 6 bases to trimming and J lost 1 base; unmatched junction nucleotides: 6. CDR3 loop: CASRTTAGGTDTQYF. The CDR3 bases are TGTGCCAGCAGGACCACAGCGGGGGGCACAGATACGCAGTATTTT.

The chain recombines TRBV3-1 with TRBJ2-5; a weak D match, TRBD1 (6 bases). With 4 bases removed from V and 5 bases from J, the gap between germline ends came to 17 bases. The germline CDR1 and CDR2 sequences are LGHDT and YNNKEL (reference sequence). The CDR3 consists of 15 residues. In DNA, the CDR3 is TGTGCCAGCAGCCGAAGACAGGACCGGAGGGAGACCCAGTACTTC. The encoded protein is CASSRRQDRRETQYF.

V gene TRBV12-5 combines with J gene TRBJ2-5, with D possibly being TRBD1 or TRBD2 (5 bases each). The CDR3 has 13 residues. V dropped 3 bases and J dropped 4 bases, with 9 bases sitting between them. From germline, CDR1 is LGHNT and CDR2 FRNRAP. This CDR3 reads CASGLRDGETQYF. The CDR3 bases are TGTGCTAGTGGTTTAAGGGACGGAGAGACCCAGTACTTC. The full variable domain, completed using reference TRBV12-5 and TRBJ2-5, is DARVTQTPRHKVTEMGQEVTMRCQPILGHNTVFWYRQTMMQGLELLAYFRNRAPLDDSGMPKDRFSAEMPDATLATLKIQPSEPRDSAVYFCASGLRDGETQYFGPGTRLLVL.

The chain carries TRBV11-2 and TRBJ1-1; tentatively, D is TRBD1 (6 bases). CDR3 length: 14 amino acids. Germline loops: CDR1 SGHAT, CDR2 FQNNGV. The V and J ends lost 5 bases and 4 bases respectively, with 14 bases between them. The CDR3 region is CASSPARGVTEAFF. The CDR3 coding sequence is TGTGCCAGCAGCCCAGCCAGGGGTGTCACTGAAGCTTTCTTT.

V usage is TRBV5-5 and J usage is TRBJ1-2; D unresolved. Trimming left V 2 bases short and J 4 bases short, with 9 bases between. The CDR3 is made up of 13 amino acids. Germline loops: CDR1 SGHKS, CDR2 YYEKEE (reference sequence). In DNA form, the CDR3 reads TGTGCCAGCAGCTTCGCGGTTTCCTATGGCTACACCTTC. Its protein is CASSFAVSYGYTF.

V and J are TRBV6-5 and TRBJ2-1; 10 bases line up with TRBD2. V shed 5 bases and J 8 bases; nucleotides not matched to a gene: 6. There are 14 residues in the CDR3. The V gene's germline CDR1 is MNHEY and CDR2 SVGAGI. The CDR3 region has the DNA TGTGCCAGCAGTGATAGCGGGAGGATCGATGAGCAGTTCTTC. Encoded protein: CASSDSGRIDEQFF.

This clonotype was seen a few times. The chain uses TRBV20-1 and TRBJ2-3; D tentatively fits TRBD1 or TRBD2 (5 bases each). The germline V gene has CDR1 DFQATT and CDR2 SNEGSKA (reference sequence). This CDR3 has 15 residues. V lost 3 bases, J lost 6 bases, and 19 bases lay in between. The CDR3 protein is CSARDGTRADDTQYF. CDR3 sequence (DNA): TGCAGTGCTAGGGACGGGACCCGAGCTGATGATACGCAGTATTTT.

This chain links TRBV3-1 with TRBJ2-7; a weak D match, TRBD2 (6 bases). The CDR3 consists of 15 residues. Trimming cost V 1 base and J 5 bases, with 15 bases left between them. Germline V gives CDR1 LGHDT, CDR2 YNNKEL (reference sequence). The CDR3 nucleotides are TGTGCCAGCAGCCAAGCGGAGGTGGGGGGTAACGAGCAGTACTTC. Translated, it gives CASSQAEVGGNEQYF.

This clonotype was observed a handful of times. The chain recombines TRBV5-4 with TRBJ2-2; 7 nucleotides align to TRBD1. V lost 4 bases, J lost 6 bases, and 9 bases stayed unmatched. The CDR3 has 15 amino acids. Germline loops: CDR1 SGHNT, CDR2 YYREEE (reference sequence). The CDR3 bases are TGTGCCAGCAGCATGACAGGGCTTTTAGCCGGGGAGCTGTTTTTT. This translates into CASSMTGLLAGELFF.

The chain uses TRBV5-4 and TRBJ2-5, with 8 bases lining up with TRBD2. Germline V gene data show CDR1 as SGHNT and CDR2 as YYREEE (reference sequence). The ends lost 5 bases at V and 5 bases at J; junction bases unmatched: 5. This CDR3 is built from 13 residues. The CDR3 loop reads CASRQAGVETQYF. The CDR3, as DNA: TGTGCCAGCAGACAAGCGGGAGTTGAGACCCAGTACTTC.

This clonotype was picked up a small number of times. This chain joins TRBV12-3 or TRBV12-4 and TRBJ1-5; 7 bases fit TRBD1. This CDR3 has 15 residues. Trimming took 6 bases from V and 0 from J; bases not matched to a gene: 5. Here the CDR3 DNA reads TGTGCCAGCAGAGCGACAGGGACTAGCAATCAGCCCCAGCATTTT. It yields the protein CASRATGTSNQPQHF.

This clonotype appeared a few times. This chain joins TRBV6-2 or TRBV6-3 and TRBJ2-5; 8 bases match TRBD2. CDR3 length: 14 residues. V gave up 8 bases and J gave up 5 bases; unmatched junction bases: 10. The V gene's germline CDR1 is MNHEY and CDR2 SVGEGT. CDR3 loop: CASAVAGLWETQYF. In DNA, the CDR3 is TGTGCCAGCGCGGTAGCGGGGCTCTGGGAGACCCAGTACTTC.

This chain connects TRBV24-1 to TRBJ2-1; 12 nucleotides align to TRBD2. V lost 4 bases, J lost 2 bases, and 5 bases stayed unmatched. The germline V gene has CDR1 KGHDR and CDR2 SFDVKD. This CDR3 is built from 17 residues. CDR3: CATSDNRLAGAYNEQFF. For the CDR3, the DNA is TGTGCCACCAGTGACAACCGACTAGCGGGGGCCTACAATGAGCAGTTCTTC.

J is TRBJ2-2 and V is TRBV20-1, with TRBD2 as a possible D gene (6 bases). Germline V lookup: CDR1 DFQATT, CDR2 SNEGSKA (reference sequence). Trimming removed 3 bases from V and 1 base from J, with 12 bases in between. This CDR3 comprises 15 residues. The CDR3 coding sequence is TGCAGTGCTAGGGCTAGCGATCAGAACACCGGGGAGCTGTTTTTT. As protein: CSARASDQNTGELFF.

The CDR3 DNA is TGTGCCAGCAGCCTCCGGGGAGCGGGAGGGTACGAGCAGTACTTC. It yields the protein CASSLRGAGGYEQYF. The gene calls are TRBV7-2 and TRBJ2-7; 10 bases line up with TRBD2. Germline trimming cut 5 bases from V and 4 bases from J; bases unmatched to any gene: 8. The CDR3 covers 15 residues. Germline assignment: CDR1 SGHTA and CDR2 FQGNSA.